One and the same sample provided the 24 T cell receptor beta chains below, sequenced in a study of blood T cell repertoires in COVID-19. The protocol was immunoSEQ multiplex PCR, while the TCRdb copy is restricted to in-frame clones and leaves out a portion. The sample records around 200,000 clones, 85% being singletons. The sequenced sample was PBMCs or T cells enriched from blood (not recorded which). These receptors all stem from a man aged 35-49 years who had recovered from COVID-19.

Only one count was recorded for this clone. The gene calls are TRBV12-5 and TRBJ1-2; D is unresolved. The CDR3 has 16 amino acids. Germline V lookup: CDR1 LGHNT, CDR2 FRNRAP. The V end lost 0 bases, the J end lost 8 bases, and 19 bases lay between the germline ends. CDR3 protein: CASGLVLGGPVRGYTF. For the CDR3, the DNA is TGTGCTAGTGGTTTGGTACTAGGAGGCCCCGTCCGGGGCTACACCTTC. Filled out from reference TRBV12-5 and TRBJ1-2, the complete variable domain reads DARVTQTPRHKVTEMGQEVTMRCQPILGHNTVFWYRQTMMQGLELLAYFRNRAPLDDSGMPKDRFSAEMPDATLATLKIQPSEPRDSAVYFCASGLVLGGPVRGYTFGSGTRLTVV.

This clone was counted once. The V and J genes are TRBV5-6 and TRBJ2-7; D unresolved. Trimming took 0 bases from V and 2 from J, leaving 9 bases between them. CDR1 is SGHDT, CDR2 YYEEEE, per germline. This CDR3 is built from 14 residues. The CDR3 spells CASSLDKFPYEQYF. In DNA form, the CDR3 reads TGTGCCAGCAGCTTGGACAAGTTCCCCTACGAGCAGTACTTC. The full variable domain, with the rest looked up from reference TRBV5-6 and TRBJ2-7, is DAGVTQSPTHLIKTRGQQVTLRCSPKSGHDTVSWYQQALGQGPQFIFQYYEEEERQRGNFPDRFSGHQFPNYSSELNVNALLLGDSALYLCASSLDKFPYEQYFGPGTRLTVT.

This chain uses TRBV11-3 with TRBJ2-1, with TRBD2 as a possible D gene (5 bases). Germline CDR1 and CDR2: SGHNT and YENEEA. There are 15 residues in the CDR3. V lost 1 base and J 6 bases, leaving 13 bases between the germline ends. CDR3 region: CASSLGQAARNEQFF. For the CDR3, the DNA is TGTGCCAGCAGCTTAGGTCAAGCGGCCCGCAATGAGCAGTTCTTC.

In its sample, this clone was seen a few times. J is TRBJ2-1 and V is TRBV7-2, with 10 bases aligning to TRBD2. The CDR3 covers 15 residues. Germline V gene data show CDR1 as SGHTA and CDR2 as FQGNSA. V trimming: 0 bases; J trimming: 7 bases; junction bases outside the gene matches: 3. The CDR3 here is CASSLAASGSNEQFF. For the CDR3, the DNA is TGTGCCAGCAGCTTAGCGGCTAGCGGGAGTAATGAGCAGTTCTTC.

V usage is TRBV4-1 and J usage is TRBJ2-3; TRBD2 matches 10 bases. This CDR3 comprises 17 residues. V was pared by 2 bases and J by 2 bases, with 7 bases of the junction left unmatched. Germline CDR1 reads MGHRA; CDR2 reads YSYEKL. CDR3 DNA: TGCGCCAGCAGCCAACTAGCGGGGGAAGGTTCCACAGATACGCAGTATTTT. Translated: CASSQLAGEGSTDTQYF.

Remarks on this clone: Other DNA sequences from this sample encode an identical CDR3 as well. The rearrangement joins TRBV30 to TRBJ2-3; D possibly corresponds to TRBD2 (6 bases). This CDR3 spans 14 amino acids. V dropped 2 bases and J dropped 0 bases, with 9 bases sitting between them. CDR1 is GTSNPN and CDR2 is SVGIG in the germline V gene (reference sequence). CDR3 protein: CAWSRGTSTDTQYF. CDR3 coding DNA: TGTGCCTGGAGTCGGGGGACTAGCACAGATACGCAGTATTTT.

CDR3 in amino acids: CASSLRGDGYTF. CDR3 nucleotide sequence: TGTGCCAGCAGCTTACGGGGTGATGGCTACACCTTC. The rearrangement joins TRBV7-9 to TRBJ1-2, with D unclear. Germline CDR1 SEHNR, CDR2 FQNEAQ (reference sequence). Deletions cut 2 bases from V and 6 bases from J, with 7 bases between. CDR3 length equals 12 residues. Full variable domain (outside the CDR3, taken from reference TRBV7-9 and TRBJ1-2): DTGVSQNPRHKITKRGQNVTFRCDPISEHNRLYWYRQTLGQGPEFLTYFQNEAQLEKSRLLSDRFSAERPKGSFSTLEIQRTEQGDSAMYLCASSLRGDGYTFGSGTRLTVV.

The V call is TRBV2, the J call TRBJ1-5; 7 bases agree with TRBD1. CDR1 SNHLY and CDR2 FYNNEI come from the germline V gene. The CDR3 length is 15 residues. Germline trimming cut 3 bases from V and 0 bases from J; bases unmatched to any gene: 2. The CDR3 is CASSDQGVSNQPQHF. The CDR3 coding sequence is TGTGCCAGCAGTGATCAGGGGGTTAGCAATCAGCCCCAGCATTTT.

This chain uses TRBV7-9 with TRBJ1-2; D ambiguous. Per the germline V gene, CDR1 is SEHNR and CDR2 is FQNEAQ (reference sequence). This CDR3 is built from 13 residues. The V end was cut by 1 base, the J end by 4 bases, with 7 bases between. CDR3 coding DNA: TGTGCCAGCAGCTTAGATGCCAGCTATGGCTACACCTTC. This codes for CASSLDASYGYTF.

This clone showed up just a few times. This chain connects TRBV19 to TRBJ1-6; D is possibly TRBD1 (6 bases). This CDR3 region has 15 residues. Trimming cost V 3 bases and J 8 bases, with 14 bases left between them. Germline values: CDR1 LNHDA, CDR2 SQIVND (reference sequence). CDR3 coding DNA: TGTGCCAGTAGTATTCGGACAGCCGCGTATTCACCCCTCCACTTT. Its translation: CASSIRTAAYSPLHF.

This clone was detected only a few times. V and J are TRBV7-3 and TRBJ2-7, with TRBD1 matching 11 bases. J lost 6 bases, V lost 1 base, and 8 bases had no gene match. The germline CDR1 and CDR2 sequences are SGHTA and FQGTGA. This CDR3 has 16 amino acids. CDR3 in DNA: TGTGCCAGCAGCTTAAGCGGCGGACAGGGGGCGGGCGAGCAGTACTTC. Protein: CASSLSGGQGAGEQYF.

CDR3 DNA sequence: TGTGCCAGCAGCGTAAACAGGGCGAACACCGGGGAGCTGTTTTTT. Encoded protein: CASSVNRANTGELFF. This rearrangement joins TRBV9 to TRBJ2-2, with a tentative D call TRBD1 (6 bases). Trimming pared 1 base from V and 0 bases from J, leaving 7 bases between. Germline CDR1 SGDLS, CDR2 YYNGEE. The CDR3 contains 15 residues. The whole variable domain, filled in from reference TRBV9 and TRBJ2-2, reads DSGVTQTPKHLITATGQRVTLRCSPRSGDLSVYWYQQSLDQGLQFLIQYYNGEERAKGNILERFSAQQFPDLHSELNLSSLELGDSALYFCASSVNRANTGELFFGEGSRLTVL.

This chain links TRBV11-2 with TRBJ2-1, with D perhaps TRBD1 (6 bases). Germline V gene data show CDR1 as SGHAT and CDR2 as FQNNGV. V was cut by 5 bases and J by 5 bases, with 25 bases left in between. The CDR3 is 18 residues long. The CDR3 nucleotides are TGTGCCAGCAGCCATGGGCGGGCAGGGGCGGTCAGGCACAATGAGCAGTTCTTC. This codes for CASSHGRAGAVRHNEQFF.

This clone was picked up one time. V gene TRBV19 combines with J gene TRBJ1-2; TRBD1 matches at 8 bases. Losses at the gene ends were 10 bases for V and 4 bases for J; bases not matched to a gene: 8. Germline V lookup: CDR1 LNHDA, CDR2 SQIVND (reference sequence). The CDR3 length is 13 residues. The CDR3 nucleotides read TGTGCCACTGCGGACAGGGCGGGCTATGGCTACACCTTC. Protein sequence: CATADRAGYGYTF.

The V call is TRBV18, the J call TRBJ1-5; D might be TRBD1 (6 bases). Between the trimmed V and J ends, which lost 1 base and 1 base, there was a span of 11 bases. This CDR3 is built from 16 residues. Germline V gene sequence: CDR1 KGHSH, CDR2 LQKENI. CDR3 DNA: TGTGCCAGCTCACCACGGCGAGACAGGAGCAATCAGCCCCAGCATTTT. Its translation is CASSPRRDRSNQPQHF.

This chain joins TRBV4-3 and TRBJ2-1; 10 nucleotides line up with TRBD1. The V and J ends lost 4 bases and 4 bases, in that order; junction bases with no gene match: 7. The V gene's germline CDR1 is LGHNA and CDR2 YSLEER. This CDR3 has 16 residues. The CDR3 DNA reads TGCGCCAGCAGCCCCCGGGGGACAGGGGATTACAATGAGCAGTTCTTC. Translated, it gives CASSPRGTGDYNEQFF.

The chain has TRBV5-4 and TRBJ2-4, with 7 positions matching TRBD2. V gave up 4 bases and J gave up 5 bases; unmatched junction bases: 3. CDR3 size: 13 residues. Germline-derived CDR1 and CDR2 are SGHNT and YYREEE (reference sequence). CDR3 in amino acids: CASSGGEENIQYF. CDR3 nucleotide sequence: TGTGCCAGCAGCGGGGGGGAAGAAAACATTCAGTACTTC.

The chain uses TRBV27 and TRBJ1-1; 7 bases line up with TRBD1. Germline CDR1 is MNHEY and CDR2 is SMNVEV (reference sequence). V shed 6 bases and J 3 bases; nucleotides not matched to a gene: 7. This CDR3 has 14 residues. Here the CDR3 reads CASRIQGLDTEAFF. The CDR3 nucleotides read TGTGCCAGCAGGATACAGGGGTTGGACACTGAAGCTTTCTTT.

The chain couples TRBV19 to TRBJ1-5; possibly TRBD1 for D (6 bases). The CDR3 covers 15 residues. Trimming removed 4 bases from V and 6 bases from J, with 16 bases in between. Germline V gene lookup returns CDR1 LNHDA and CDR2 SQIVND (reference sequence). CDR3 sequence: CASSKGGQGGQPQHF. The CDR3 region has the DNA TGTGCCAGTAGTAAGGGGGGGCAGGGAGGTCAGCCCCAGCATTTT.

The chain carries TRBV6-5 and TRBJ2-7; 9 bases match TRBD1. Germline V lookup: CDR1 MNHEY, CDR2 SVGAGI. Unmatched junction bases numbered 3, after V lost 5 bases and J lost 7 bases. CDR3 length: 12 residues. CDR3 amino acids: CASSHGTGEQYF. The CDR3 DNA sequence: TGTGCCAGCAGTCACGGGACAGGGGAGCAGTACTTC.

The DNA of the CDR3 is TGTGCCAGCAGCACATCTAGCGGGAGGGCAAACGAGCAGTACTTC. Its translation is CASSTSSGRANEQYF. This sequence joins TRBV5-4 and TRBJ2-7; 12 nucleotides align to TRBD2. V gave up 4 bases and J gave up 5 bases; unmatched junction bases: 7. The germline gives CDR1 SGHNT, CDR2 YYREEE (reference sequence). The CDR3 extends over 15 amino acids.

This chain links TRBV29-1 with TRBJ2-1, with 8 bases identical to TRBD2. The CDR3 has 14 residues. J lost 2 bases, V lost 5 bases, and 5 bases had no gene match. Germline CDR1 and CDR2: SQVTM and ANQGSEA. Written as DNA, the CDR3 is TGCAGCGTTCAGCGGGAGTCGACCTACAATGAGCAGTTCTTC. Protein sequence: CSVQRESTYNEQFF.

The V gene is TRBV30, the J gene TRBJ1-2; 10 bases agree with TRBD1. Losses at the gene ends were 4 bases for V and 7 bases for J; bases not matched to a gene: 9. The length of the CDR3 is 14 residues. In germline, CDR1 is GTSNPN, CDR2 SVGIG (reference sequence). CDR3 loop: CAWTGPWTGGGYTF. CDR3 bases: TGTGCCTGGACTGGGCCTTGGACAGGGGGTGGCTACACCTTC.

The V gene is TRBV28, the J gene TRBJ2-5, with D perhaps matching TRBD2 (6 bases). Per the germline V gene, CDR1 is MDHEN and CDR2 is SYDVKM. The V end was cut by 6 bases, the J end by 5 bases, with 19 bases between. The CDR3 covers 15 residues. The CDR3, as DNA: TGTGCCAGCAGGGATACTAGCAATCCATACGAGACCCAGTACTTC. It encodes CASRDTSNPYETQYF.